This T cell receptor (beta chain) appears in the sequencing data of a study of spatial heterogeneity in lung cancer. Study information: TCR and UMI combinations that were unique each appeared, on average, more than ten times in raw reads.

Regarding time point: sample taken at primary tumor resection. Material for sequencing was whole RNA from tumor, nontumor lung or frozen PBMC, left unsorted. Samples were obtained from around 72 donors, all untreated early-stage non-small cell lung cancer patients. Broader study findings: At tumor resection, ubiquitous expanded TCRs were detected in blood more often than later.

The J segment lost 2 bases and the V segment lost 4 bases, leaving 7 bases of the junction unmatched. This CDR3 region has 15 residues. Per germline, CDR1 MNHEY and CDR2 SVGAGI. This clonotype is classed as medium-sized. Its antigen is unidentified. Each TCR cDNA molecule carried a unique molecular identifier. TCRdb re-called the 5' RACE reads with MiXCR, one entry per CDR3 protein. The sample lists under 15,000 distinct CDR3 sequences, roughly an eighth seen once, with about 2.4% in the top ten. This TCR derives from a female donor with early-stage non-small cell lung cancer. The source was PBMCs, collected at surgery. The genes are TRBV6-5 and TRBJ2-5; 7 nucleotides line up with TRBD1. CDR3: CASSFFGTAQETQYF. The CDR3 DNA follows: TGTGCCAGCAGTTTCTTCGGGACAGCGCAAGAGACCCAGTACTTC.